The sequence of this TCR beta chain was determined in a study of memory CD4+ T cells and cytomegalovirus serostatus. Overall study: Of the healthy Belgian adults, 9 or 10 were CMV seropositive and about 24 seronegative.

Remarks on this clone: The antigen is undetermined.

Single viable CD3+CD4+CD8-CD45RO+ cells were sorted as the memory CD4+ T cells. After thawing, CD4+ T cells were positively selected. Using immunoSEQ multiplex PCR, the repertoire was profiled, and TCRdb retains in-frame clones only, with some absent. Of some 46,000 clones listed, around four fifths are singletons. The CDR3 length is 16 residues. The ends were cut back, 0 bases at V and 3 bases at J, with 9 bases in the middle. Study conclusions and caveats: Each of roughly 65 CMV-associated TCRbeta sequences occurred in one to five individuals. Repertoires predicted CMV serostatus with median bootstrapped AUC of approximately 0.94.

The clonotype comes from an adult in good health and CMV-seronegative. The chain has TRBV23-1 and TRBJ1-6; D is unclear. TRBV23-1 is noted as an ORF with a role that remains uncertain. The sample consisted of memory CD4+ T cells from blood. The CDR3 DNA is TGCGCCAGCAGTCAATCGGCGGACCTCTATAATTCACCCCTCCACTTT. It specifies CASSQSADLYNSPLHF.